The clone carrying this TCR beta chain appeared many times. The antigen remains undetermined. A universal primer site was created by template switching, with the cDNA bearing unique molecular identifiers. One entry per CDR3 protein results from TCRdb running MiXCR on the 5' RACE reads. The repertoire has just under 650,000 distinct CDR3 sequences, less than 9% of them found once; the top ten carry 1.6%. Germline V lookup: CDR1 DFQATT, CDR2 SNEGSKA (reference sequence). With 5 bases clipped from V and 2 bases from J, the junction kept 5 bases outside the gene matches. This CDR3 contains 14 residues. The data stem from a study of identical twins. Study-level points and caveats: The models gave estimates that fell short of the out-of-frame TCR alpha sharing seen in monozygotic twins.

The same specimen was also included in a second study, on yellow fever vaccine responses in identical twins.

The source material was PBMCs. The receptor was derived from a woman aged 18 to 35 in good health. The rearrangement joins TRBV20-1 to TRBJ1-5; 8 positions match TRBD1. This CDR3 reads CSAGQGGGNQPQHF. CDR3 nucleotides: TGCAGTGCTGGACAGGGTGGAGGCAATCAGCCCCAGCATTTT.